The next 11 T cell receptor beta chains were all read from a single sample in a study of response to subunit inactivated influenza vaccine. TCRdb ran MiXCR on the RT-PCR reads and lists one entry per CDR3 protein. The profile shows roughly 170,000 distinct CDR3 sequences, roughly 8.7% of them singletons. The sample here was non-naive T cells sorted from PBMCs, taken on the day of vaccination. The origin of the receptors is a man aged 45-65 years who received an inactivated influenza vaccine.

The chain's CDR3 is CASSQDSIGRRQFF. DNA of the CDR3: TGTGCCAGCAGCCAAGATTCAATCGGGAGGAGGCAGTTCTTC. The chain carries TRBV14 and TRBJ2-1; TRBD2 agrees at 7 bases. From germline, CDR1 is SGHDN and CDR2 FVKESK. This CDR3 is built from 14 residues. Germline trimming cut 0 bases from V and 12 bases from J; bases unmatched to any gene: 8.

This rearrangement joins TRBV6-1 to TRBJ2-6; 7 nucleotides align to TRBD2. In germline, CDR1 is MNHNS, CDR2 SASEGT. Trimming at V came to 5 bases and at J to 0 bases, leaving 10 bases not matched to a gene. There are 18 residues in the CDR3. CDR3 sequence (DNA): TGTGCCAGCAGTCTTCTGTGGCGGGGGAGCTCTGGGGCCAACGTCCTGACTTTC. Protein: CASSLLWRGSSGANVLTF.

This clonotype was seen a handful of times. This chain links TRBV28 with TRBJ1-1; 7 bases are a match to TRBD1. CDR3 length: 15 residues. V dropped 2 bases and J dropped 11; count of bases not matched to a gene: 14. The germline gives CDR1 MDHEN, CDR2 SYDVKM. The CDR3 is CASSLPGTVSRSAFF. CDR3 sequence (DNA): TGTGCCAGCAGTTTACCCGGGACAGTCTCTAGGAGTGCTTTCTTT.

This clonotype was observed many times. The chain employs TRBV5-1 and TRBJ2-1, with a possible D match to TRBD1 (6 bases). Germline V lookup: CDR1 SGHRS, CDR2 YFSETQ. V lost 0 bases and J lost 9, with 16 bases in between. The CDR3 sequence is 15 residues long. The CDR3 DNA sequence: TGCGCCAGCAGCTTGGAGCCAGGGGCTCCCGGTGAGCAGTTCTTC. Translating gives CASSLEPGAPGEQFF. The whole variable domain, remainder taken from reference TRBV5-1 and TRBJ2-1, is KAGVTQTPRYLIKTRGQQVTLSCSPISGHRSVSWYQQTPGQGLQFLFEYFSETQRNKGNFPGRFSGRQFSNSRSEMNVSTLELGDSALYLCASSLEPGAPGEQFFGPGTRLTVL.

This clonotype was seen only a few times. J is TRBJ2-5 and V is TRBV9, with 7 bases matching TRBD2. The J segment lost 5 bases and the V segment lost 0 bases, leaving 10 bases of the junction unmatched. CDR3 length equals 16 residues. Germline-derived CDR1 and CDR2 are SGDLS and YYNGEE. The CDR3 DNA follows: TGTGCCAGCAGCGTAGGGGGGGGTTACGCCGGGGAGACCCAGTACTTC. Translation gives CASSVGGGYAGETQYF.

The V call is TRBV12-3 or TRBV12-4, the J call TRBJ1-2; tentatively, D is TRBD1 (6 bases). This CDR3 has 15 amino acids. Between the trimmed V and J ends, which lost 6 bases and 4 bases, there was a span of 18 bases. The CDR3 reads CASSDTGIFTYGYTF. Written as DNA, the CDR3 is TGTGCCAGCAGCGATACAGGGATCTTCACCTATGGCTACACCTTC.

This clonotype came up many times. The J gene is TRBJ2-1, the V gene TRBV29-1, with TRBD1 matching 8 bases. Germline trimming cut 3 bases from V and 15 bases from J; bases unmatched to any gene: 4. CDR1 and CDR2 (germline): SQVTM, ANQGSEA. The CDR3 contains 10 residues. CDR3 sequence (DNA): TGCAGCGTTGAGACAGGGGTATGGTTCTTC. It is translated as CSVETGVWFF.

This clonotype was seen a handful of times. This chain links TRBV20-1 with TRBJ2-3; TRBD2 aligns across 14 bases. Losses at the gene ends were 3 bases for V and 6 bases for J; bases not matched to a gene: 8. The CDR3 runs 16 residues. Per germline, CDR1 DFQATT and CDR2 SNEGSKA (reference sequence). CDR3 region: CSASTTGLAGVDTQYF. CDR3 DNA: TGCAGTGCTAGCACCACGGGACTAGCGGGAGTGGATACGCAGTATTTT.

The chain links TRBV4-1 to TRBJ2-1; a weak D match, TRBD2 (5 bases). Germline CDR1 is MGHRA and CDR2 is YSYEKL. The CDR3 length is 18 residues. With 0 bases removed from V and 4 bases from J, the gap between germline ends came to 19 bases. CDR3 loop: CASSQDRERGPYYNEQFF. DNA of the CDR3: TGCGCCAGCAGCCAAGATCGTGAACGCGGGCCCTATTACAATGAGCAGTTCTTC.

This clonotype has only a few counts. The V gene is TRBV18, the J gene TRBJ2-1, with 7 bases that match TRBD1. Losses at the gene ends were 4 bases for V and 8 bases for J; bases not matched to a gene: 11. The germline V gene has CDR1 KGHSH and CDR2 LQKENI. CDR3 length: 15 amino acids. CDR3 in DNA: TGTGCCAGCTCACAAGAAGGACAGGTCCGTGATGAGCAGTTCTTC. Translating it yields CASSQEGQVRDEQFF.

In regard to this clonotype: At one of its ends the junction is not consistent with the germline gene, which may arise from a read error. CDR3 sequence reads: CCARTGGSYSNQPQHF. The CDR3 DNA follows: TGCTGTGCTAGGACAGGGGGCTCCTATAGCAATCAGCCCCAGCATTTT. V gene TRBV20-1 combines with J gene TRBJ1-5; the match to TRBD1 covers 11 bases. Per the germline V gene, CDR1 is DFQATT and CDR2 is SNEGSKA (reference sequence). This CDR3 contains 16 residues.